One sample yielded the 26 T cell receptor beta chains listed below, sequenced in a study of early T cells in non-severe SARS-CoV-2 infection. TCRdb called the 5' RACE reads again in MiXCR, with one record for every CDR3 protein. The repertoire holds tens of thousands of distinct CDR3 sequences, around 10% seen once, with 3.9% in the top ten. The sequences come from whole blood, collected at baseline. The receptors were gathered from an adult who was a healthcare worker with PCR-confirmed SARS-CoV-2 infection or an uninfected control (not recorded which).

The V and J genes are TRBV4-1 and TRBJ2-3; D uncertain. This CDR3 comprises 17 residues. From germline, CDR1 is MGHRA and CDR2 YSYEKL. Trimming removed 1 base from V and 2 bases from J, with 16 bases in between. CDR3 residues: CASSQGSARRPTDTQYF. As DNA, the CDR3 is TGCGCCAGCAGCCAAGGGAGTGCGAGGCGCCCCACAGATACGCAGTATTTT.

V and J are TRBV2 and TRBJ2-7; D is unclear. V lost 8 bases and J 3 bases, leaving 11 bases between the germline ends. The germline V gene has CDR1 SNHLY and CDR2 FYNNEI. The CDR3 contains 12 residues. The CDR3: CASGRAYYEQYF. CDR3 in DNA: TGTGCCAGCGGTCGCGCATACTACGAGCAGTACTTC.

The V gene is TRBV29-1, the J gene TRBJ1-2, with a weak D call TRBD1 (5 bases). The V gene lost 7 bases and the J gene lost 8 bases, with 14 bases spanning the gap. The CDR3 extends over 11 amino acids. Germline V gene lookup returns CDR1 SQVTM and CDR2 ANQGSEA. This chain's CDR3 is CSGRGLEGYTF. In nucleotides, the CDR3 is TGCAGCGGAAGGGGATTGGAGGGCTACACCTTC.

This clonotype was recorded many times. The chain links TRBV29-1 to TRBJ2-2, with D perhaps assigned TRBD1 or TRBD2 (6 bases each). Trimming removed 7 bases at V and 6 bases at J, with 18 bases between. Looked up from germline, CDR1 is SQVTM and CDR2 is ANQGSEA. The CDR3 loop spans 14 amino acids. This chain's CDR3 is CSAQPYGGAGELFF. The CDR3 coding sequence is TGCAGCGCACAGCCGTACGGGGGCGCCGGGGAGCTGTTTTTT.

V usage is TRBV18 and J usage is TRBJ2-7; perhaps TRBD1 as D (5 bases). The CDR3 covers 12 residues. Germline V gene sequence: CDR1 KGHSH, CDR2 LQKENI. Trimming cost V 4 bases and J 6 bases, with 10 bases left between them. The CDR3 nucleotides read TGTGCCAGCTCACAGGGGCGCCTCGAGCAGTACTTC. This translates into CASSQGRLEQYF. Full variable domain (outside the CDR3, taken from reference TRBV18 and TRBJ2-7): NAGVMQNPRHLVRRRGQEARLRCSPMKGHSHVYWYRQLPEEGLKFMVYLQKENIIDESGMPKERFSAEFPKEGPSILRIQQVVRGDSAAYFCASSQGRLEQYFGPGTRLTVT.

This chain joins TRBV7-2 and TRBJ1-3; TRBD1 might be the D (5 bases). V was trimmed by 5 bases and J by 4 bases, leaving 21 bases between them. The CDR3 is 17 residues long. Per the germline V gene, CDR1 is SGHTA and CDR2 is FQGNSA. CDR3 loop: CASSKGRGRGMGNTIYF. The CDR3 DNA is TGTGCCAGCAGCAAGGGGAGAGGGCGGGGGATGGGAAACACCATATATTTT.

This clonotype was picked up many times. The chain employs TRBV30 and TRBJ2-5; a possible D gene is TRBD1 (5 bases). CDR1 is GTSNPN, CDR2 SVGIG, per germline (reference sequence). Trimming removed 1 base from V and 2 bases from J, with 8 bases in between. The CDR3 is 13 residues long. CDR3 nucleotide sequence: TGTGCCTGGAGTGGGGGCAGTCAAGAGACCCAGTACTTC. Its protein is CAWSGGSQETQYF.

The gene calls are TRBV12-3 or TRBV12-4 and TRBJ2-6; D gene ambiguous. V lost 10 bases to trimming and J lost 1 base, with 11 bases between them. This CDR3 contains 14 residues. CDR3 DNA: TGTGCCACCAGCCTCCTATCTGGGGCCAACGTCCTGACTTTC. Protein: CATSLLSGANVLTF.

This clonotype was seen a handful of times. The CDR3 reads CSALQGARDEQYF. Here the CDR3 DNA reads TGCAGTGCCCTCCAGGGGGCGAGGGACGAGCAGTACTTC. The chain combines TRBV20-1 with TRBJ2-7; 8 nucleotides match TRBD1. Germline V gives CDR1 DFQATT, CDR2 SNEGSKA (reference sequence). J gave up 5 bases and V 6 bases, and 9 bases lay outside the gene matches. This CDR3 is built from 13 residues.

J is TRBJ2-7 and V is TRBV5-1; D unresolved. CDR1 and CDR2 from the germline V gene are SGHRS and YFSETQ. Trimming stripped 4 bases from V and 3 bases from J, with 5 bases between. The CDR3 is made up of 11 amino acids. DNA of the CDR3: TGCGCCAGCAGCGCCGACTACGAGCAGTACTTC. This sequence encodes CASSADYEQYF.

This clonotype occurred many times. The chain uses TRBV7-2 and TRBJ2-3, with 11 bases lining up with TRBD2. J was trimmed by 0 bases and V by 6 bases; bases with no gene match: 2. Looked up from germline, CDR1 is SGHTA and CDR2 is FQGNSA. CDR3 length: 15 residues. This CDR3 is CASRRTSGSTDTQYF. In DNA form, the CDR3 reads TGTGCCAGCAGGCGGACTAGCGGGAGCACAGATACGCAGTATTTT. Using reference TRBV7-2 and TRBJ2-3 for the parts outside the CDR3, the full variable domain is GAGVSQSPSNKVTEKGKDVELRCDPISGHTALYWYRQSLGQGLEFLIYFQGNSAPDKSGLPSDRFSAERTGGSVSTLTIQRTQQEDSAVYLCASRRTSGSTDTQYFGPGTRLTVL.

This clonotype was counted at least ten times. The chain carries TRBV30 and TRBJ1-6; maybe TRBD1 (6 bases). This CDR3 region has 17 residues. The germline gives CDR1 GTSNPN, CDR2 SVGIG (reference sequence). Trimming removed 1 base at V and 10 bases at J, with 23 bases between. This CDR3 reads CAWSEAHRASLESPLHF. The CDR3 DNA follows: TGTGCCTGGAGTGAGGCCCACAGGGCTTCCTTAGAATCACCCCTCCACTTT.

This clonotype has ten or more counts. The rearrangement uses TRBV2 and TRBJ1-4; D remains unclear. Between the trimmed V and J ends, which lost 4 bases and 14 bases, there was a span of 14 bases. Germline V gene lookup returns CDR1 SNHLY and CDR2 FYNNEI. The CDR3 runs 12 residues. The CDR3 reads CASSVDGLSLFF. The CDR3 coding sequence is TGTGCCAGCAGTGTGGACGGACTTAGCCTGTTTTTT.

This clonotype was seen many times. V and J are TRBV6-5 and TRBJ1-4; no definite D call. V was clipped by 5 bases and J by 4 bases, with 14 bases between them. Per germline, CDR1 MNHEY and CDR2 SVGAGI. The length of the CDR3 is 15 residues. This CDR3 reads CASSTRREGNEKLFF. CDR3 DNA sequence: TGTGCCAGCAGTACCAGACGGGAGGGTAATGAAAAACTGTTTTTT.

The V and J genes are TRBV7-6 and TRBJ2-2, with 9 bases matching TRBD2. V shed 2 bases, J shed 4 bases, and the junction held 5 bases outside the gene matches. In germline, CDR1 is SGHVS, CDR2 FNYEAQ. The CDR3 is 16 residues long. The CDR3 bases are TGTGCCAGCAGCTTAATGTCTAGCGGGACCACCGGGGAGCTGTTTTTT. Amino acid sequence: CASSLMSSGTTGELFF.

The gene calls are TRBV5-1 and TRBJ2-7, with D maybe TRBD2 (6 bases). Germline CDR1 SGHRS, CDR2 YFSETQ. Trimming shortened V by 5 bases and J by 6 bases, and 18 bases separated the two germline ends. The CDR3 is 14 residues long. Written as DNA, the CDR3 is TGCGCCAGCAGGCGGGGAACCCTCCCGTCCGAGCAGTACTTC. This encodes CASRRGTLPSEQYF.

This clonotype was counted at least ten times. The rearrangement uses TRBV3-1 and TRBJ2-7; D gene uncertain. The CDR3 totals 13 residues. Between the trimmed V and J ends, which lost 4 bases and 6 bases, there was a span of 13 bases. Germline V gene data show CDR1 as LGHDT and CDR2 as YNNKEL (reference sequence). In DNA, the CDR3 is TGTGCCAGCAGCCGGCAGGAATCCGGCGAGCAGTACTTC. This gives the protein CASSRQESGEQYF.

The table lists this clonotype with many counts. The V and J genes are TRBV5-6 and TRBJ2-1; TRBD2 matches 7 bases. The CDR3 is made up of 15 amino acids. Germline assignment: CDR1 SGHDT and CDR2 YYEEEE. J was trimmed by 4 bases and V by 1 base; bases with no gene match: 5. The CDR3 DNA reads as TGTGCCAGCAGCTTGAGCGGGGCGTTTTACAATGAGCAGTTCTTC. It yields the protein CASSLSGAFYNEQFF.

The sample holds a few counts of this clonotype. The chain has TRBV5-8 and TRBJ2-7; D unresolved. Germline loops: CDR1 SGHTS, CDR2 YDEGEE. Trimming pared 4 bases from V and 0 bases from J, leaving 17 bases between. This CDR3 has 16 residues. The CDR3 reads CASSLGLSASSYEQYF. CDR3 sequence (DNA): TGTGCCAGCAGCCTGGGGTTATCAGCGAGCTCCTACGAGCAGTACTTC.

This clonotype was picked up a small number of times. The J gene is TRBJ1-5, the V gene TRBV5-1, with TRBD1 identical over 8 bases. The CDR3 is made up of 15 amino acids. V shed 0 bases, J shed 4 bases, and the junction held 3 bases outside the gene matches. From germline, CDR1 is SGHRS and CDR2 YFSETQ. The CDR3, as DNA: TGCGCCAGCAGCTTGGAAGGACAGGGAAATCAGCCCCAGCATTTT. Translating it yields CASSLEGQGNQPQHF.

This sequence joins TRBV6-5 and TRBJ1-1, with unresolved D. Trimming took 7 bases from V and 0 from J, leaving 9 bases between them. The germline V gene has CDR1 MNHEY and CDR2 SVGAGI. The CDR3 runs to 13 residues. CDR3 protein: CASMESMNTEAFF. The CDR3 coding sequence is TGTGCCAGCATGGAGAGCATGAACACTGAAGCTTTCTTT.

This clonotype was seen ten or more times. V gene TRBV12-3 or TRBV12-4 combines with J gene TRBJ2-7, with a possible D match to TRBD2 (6 bases). The germline V and J ends were trimmed by 6 bases and 0 bases, with 9 bases remaining between them. The CDR3 is made up of 13 amino acids. CDR3 nucleotide sequence: TGTGCCAGCAGCTTCGGGAGCTCCTACGAGCAGTACTTC. Translation: CASSFGSSYEQYF.

J is TRBJ2-5 and V is TRBV29-1, with D possibly TRBD1 on 5 matching bases. This CDR3 contains 14 residues. Germline V gene data show CDR1 as SQVTM and CDR2 as ANQGSEA. The V gene lost 4 bases and the J gene lost 2 bases, with 14 bases spanning the gap. The DNA of the CDR3 is TGCAGCGTTGGTAAGGGGTCAACTCAAGAGACCCAGTACTTC. Its protein is CSVGKGSTQETQYF.

In its sample, this clonotype was seen many times. CDR3 sequence: CASSTHDRPIQYF. CDR3 bases: TGTGCCAGCAGTACCCACGACCGGCCTATTCAGTACTTC. V is TRBV6-5 and J is TRBJ2-4; D is unclear. The CDR3 is made up of 13 amino acids. V lost 5 bases and J lost 10, with 15 bases in between. Germline V gene data show CDR1 as MNHEY and CDR2 as SVGAGI.

The V and J genes are TRBV20-1 and TRBJ2-3; 8 nucleotides align to TRBD1. The CDR3 is made up of 14 amino acids. Trimming took 1 base from V and 6 from J; bases not matched to a gene: 6. CDR1 is DFQATT and CDR2 is SNEGSKA in the germline V gene (reference sequence). The DNA of the CDR3 is TGCAGTGCTAGAGCAGGGGGCGTAGGGGATACGCAGTATTTT. It specifies CSARAGGVGDTQYF.

The chain employs TRBV5-1 and TRBJ2-2; 7 positions agree with TRBD1. CDR1 and CDR2 (germline): SGHRS, YFSETQ. The junction had 7 bases not matched to a gene; V was cut back by 0 bases and J by 5 bases. This CDR3 contains 16 residues. Here the CDR3 DNA reads TGCGCCAGCAGCTTGGATCCGACAGGGAATACCGGGGAGCTGTTTTTT. Residues: CASSLDPTGNTGELFF.